Listed here is a single TCR beta chain. This specimen belongs to a study of blood T cell repertoires in COVID-19. For the study at large: COVID-19 samples, acute and convalescent, were from the United States, Italy and Spain. T cells, B-cell-depleted T cells, or PBMCs supplied cDNA or gDNA.

As processed by the authors: Reference gene primer amplification gave nucleated cell count estimates. Using immunoSEQ multiplex PCR, the repertoire was profiled, and TCRdb retains in-frame clones only, with some absent. V, J and clone size were drawn from that table, and D and trimming were deduced from the DNA. The sample gives 150,000 to 200,000 clones, 80% to 90% of which show up once; roughly 8% is in the top ten. V was clipped by 0 bases and J by 7 bases; unmatched bases: 2. CDR1 and CDR2 (germline): MDHEN, SYDVKM. This CDR3 region has 15 residues. The material sequenced was peripheral blood. The receptor's source is a man aged 55-75 years with acute or convalescent COVID-19. This chain connects TRBV28 to TRBJ1-6, with TRBD1 matching 8 bases. The CDR3 DNA is TGTGCCAGCAGTTTATGGACAGGGGAGAATTCACCCCTCCACTTT. It is translated as CASSLWTGENSPLHF.